This T cell receptor (beta chain) was retrieved from a study of control samples from healthy donors and cancer patients. Germline V gives CDR1 MNHEY, CDR2 SVGEGT. The V end lost 4 bases, the J end lost 5 bases, and 8 bases lay between the germline ends. This CDR3 region has 12 residues. The protocol was immunoSEQ multiplex PCR, while the TCRdb copy is restricted to in-frame clones and leaves out a portion. The sample has 150,000 or so clones; around 90% are singletons. The rearrangement links TRBV6-2 or TRBV6-3 to TRBJ2-5, with D possibly being TRBD1 (5 bases). The sample comprised blood. The TCR was taken from a man under 40 in good health. CDR3 nucleotides: TGTGCCAGCAGTTCAGGGTCCGAGACCCAGTACTTC. It is translated as CASSSGSETQYF.